The 17 T cell receptor beta chains below were found in one sample sequenced in a study of cytomegalovirus exposure and HLA in healthy donors. 60 Vbeta and 13 Jbeta primers were used in PCR. Some clones are missing from TCRdb's copy, which holds only in-frame ones; the method was immunoSEQ multiplex PCR. The sample lists over 130,000 clones, just over 70% occurring once. Input material: PBMCs. Receptor source: a woman between 25 and 40 years old in good health and CMV-seronegative.

The rearrangement links TRBV2 to TRBJ2-2; 8 bases match TRBD2. Trimming at V came to 4 bases and at J to 5 bases, leaving 6 bases not matched to a gene. This CDR3 comprises 15 residues. Per the germline V gene, CDR1 is SNHLY and CDR2 is FYNNEI. This CDR3 reads CASSGKLAGTGELFF. Written as DNA, the CDR3 is TGTGCCAGCAGTGGGAAGTTAGCGGGAACCGGGGAGCTGTTTTTT.

V gene TRBV18 combines with J gene TRBJ1-3, with 9 bases identical to TRBD1. The trim removed 4 bases at V and 5 bases at J, leaving 6 bases unmatched. CDR1 KGHSH and CDR2 LQKENI come from the germline V gene. This CDR3 has 15 amino acids. DNA of the CDR3: TGTGCCAGCTCACGGACAGGGGCTCTTCGAAACACCATATATTTT. Translated: CASSRTGALRNTIYF.

V and J are TRBV9 and TRBJ2-3, with TRBD2 matching 12 bases. This CDR3 has 14 residues. Losses at the gene ends were 1 base for V and 6 bases for J; bases not matched to a gene: 0. CDR1 is SGDLS, CDR2 YYNGEE, per germline. The DNA of the CDR3 is TGTGCCAGCAGCGTAACTAGCGGGGGGGATACGCAGTATTTT. This codes for CASSVTSGGDTQYF.

The rearrangement links TRBV27 to TRBJ1-5, with D uncertain. V lost 2 bases, J lost 1 base, and 9 bases lay in between. From germline, CDR1 is MNHEY and CDR2 SMNVEV (reference sequence). The CDR3 covers 15 residues. In DNA, the CDR3 is TGTGCCAGCAGTTTACTACCGGGGAGCAATCAGCCCCAGCATTTT. It codes for CASSLLPGSNQPQHF.

This clone has just a few counts. Here the CDR3 DNA reads TGTGCCAGCAGTTACTTCGCGACAGGGCAAGAGACCCAGTACTTC. Amino acids: CASSYFATGQETQYF. The rearrangement joins TRBV6-5 to TRBJ2-5; 7 bases are shared with TRBD1. After removal of 1 base from V and 2 bases from J, the junction contained 4 bases not matched to a gene. The CDR3 has 15 residues. Germline lookup yields CDR1 MNHEY and CDR2 SVGAGI.

The rearrangement joins TRBV5-6 to TRBJ2-1, with 11 bases identical to TRBD1. The CDR3 has 14 residues. Losses at the gene ends were 4 bases for V and 7 bases for J; bases not matched to a gene: 4. The germline CDR1 and CDR2 sequences are SGHDT and YYEEEE. DNA for the CDR3: TGTGCCAGCAGCCTAGGACAGGGGGCGAATGAGCAGTTCTTC. Protein: CASSLGQGANEQFF.

The chain is built from TRBV6-1 and TRBJ1-1; D is undetermined. V lost 6 bases, J lost 2 bases, and 10 bases lay in between. Germline CDR1 reads MNHNS; CDR2 reads SASEGT. This CDR3 has 13 residues. The CDR3 protein is CASSGRSNTEAFF. CDR3 bases: TGTGCCAGCAGCGGTCGCTCAAACACTGAAGCTTTCTTT.

The chain links TRBV30 to TRBJ1-5; D gene uncertain. Trimming removed 0 bases from V and 5 bases from J, with 11 bases in between. The CDR3 is made up of 14 amino acids. The germline CDR1 and CDR2 sequences are GTSNPN and SVGIG (reference sequence). The CDR3 sequence: CAWSVPLTYQPQHF. As DNA, the CDR3 is TGTGCCTGGAGTGTACCGCTAACTTATCAGCCCCAGCATTTT. Combining the CDR3 with reference TRBV30 and TRBJ1-5 gives the whole variable domain SQTIHQWPATLVQPVGSPLSLECTVEGTSNPNLYWYRQAAGRGLQLLFYSVGIGQISSEVPQNLSASRPQDRQFILSSKKLLLSDSGFYLCAWSVPLTYQPQHFGDGTRLSIL.

This clone was counted a few times. The rearrangement uses TRBV7-3 and TRBJ2-2; a weak D match, TRBD2 (6 bases). V lost 1 base to trimming and J lost 7 bases, with 16 bases between them. The CDR3 loop spans 16 amino acids. The germline CDR1 and CDR2 sequences are SGHTA and FQGTGA. The CDR3 region is CASSLIRAGSGGELFF. DNA for the CDR3: TGTGCCAGCAGCTTAATCAGGGCGGGGTCTGGCGGGGAGCTGTTTTTT.

V usage is TRBV5-1 and J usage is TRBJ2-5; D is undetermined. This CDR3 has 13 residues. From germline, CDR1 is SGHRS and CDR2 YFSETQ. V lost 2 bases to trimming and J lost 1 base, with 6 bases between them. For the CDR3, the DNA is TGCGCCAGCAGCTTCACAGTCCAAGAGACCCAGTACTTC. Translation: CASSFTVQETQYF.

Ten or more counts support this clone. The chain uses TRBV7-9 and TRBJ2-2; weak D call: TRBD1 (6 bases). In germline, CDR1 is SEHNR, CDR2 FQNEAQ (reference sequence). V dropped 4 bases and J dropped 3 bases, with 6 bases sitting between them. The CDR3 consists of 13 residues. CDR3 amino acids: CASSWGHTGELFF. In DNA, the CDR3 is TGTGCCAGCAGCTGGGGGCACACCGGGGAGCTGTTTTTT.

The rearrangement uses TRBV11-2 and TRBJ1-2; TRBD1 matches 9 bases. CDR1 is SGHAT, CDR2 FQNNGV, per germline. V dropped 5 bases and J dropped 8; count of bases not matched to a gene: 6. The CDR3 has 13 residues. The CDR3 reads CASSPTGGSGYTF. CDR3 nucleotides: TGTGCCAGCAGCCCCACAGGGGGCAGCGGCTACACCTTC.

A few counts support this clone. The rearrangement joins TRBV7-2 to TRBJ1-6; 7 bases are a match to TRBD1. Germline lookup yields CDR1 SGHTA and CDR2 FQGNSA. The trim removed 5 bases at V and 9 bases at J, leaving 4 bases unmatched. CDR3 size: 13 residues. This CDR3 is CASSIRQGSPLHF. CDR3 in DNA: TGTGCCAGCAGCATACGACAGGGTTCACCCCTCCACTTT.

The V gene is TRBV5-1, the J gene TRBJ2-7, with 12 bases identical to TRBD1. Germline CDR1 and CDR2: SGHRS and YFSETQ. The CDR3 is 15 residues long. V gave up 4 bases and J gave up 4 bases; unmatched junction bases: 6. In nucleotides, the CDR3 is TGCGCCAGCAGCCGGGGACAGGGGGCTGGGTACGAGCAGTACTTC. Amino acids: CASSRGQGAGYEQYF.

This chain joins TRBV27 and TRBJ2-7; perhaps TRBD1 as D (5 bases). CDR3 size: 14 residues. The V gene lost 0 bases and the J gene lost 4 bases, with 10 bases spanning the gap. Germline CDR1 MNHEY, CDR2 SMNVEV (reference sequence). Here the CDR3 reads CASSLSADSYEQYV. In DNA form, the CDR3 reads TGTGCCAGCAGTTTATCAGCCGACAGTTACGAGCAGTACGTC.

This clone was counted a single time. The chain links TRBV6-6 to TRBJ1-1; D possibly corresponds to TRBD1 (5 bases). The germline V gene encodes CDR1 MNHNY and CDR2 SVGAGI (reference sequence). The CDR3 loop spans 12 amino acids. Trimming stripped 11 bases from V and 1 base from J, with 11 bases between. The CDR3 DNA sequence: TGTGCCGGCGGGGGGGGGAACACTGAAGCTTTCTTT. As protein: CAGGGGNTEAFF.

The chain combines TRBV7-6 with TRBJ2-1; D is perhaps TRBD1 (6 bases). In germline, CDR1 is SGHVS, CDR2 FNYEAQ. V shed 5 bases and J shed 1 base, with 9 bases lying between them. This CDR3 has 14 residues. DNA of the CDR3: TGTGCCAGCAGCCTACAGGGATCCTACAATGAGCAGTTCTTC. Protein sequence: CASSLQGSYNEQFF.